This entry lists 4 T cell receptor beta chains sequenced from one sample in a study of blood T cell repertoires in COVID-19. The table came from immunoSEQ multiplex PCR; TCRdb's copy has only in-frame clones and leaves some out. Among about 160,000 clones listed, less than 85% were seen once. Material: PBMCs or T cells enriched from blood (not recorded which). The receptors originated from a man in his sixties who had recovered from COVID-19.

This chain links TRBV5-1 with TRBJ1-1; 7 nucleotides line up with TRBD1. This CDR3 is 14 amino acids long. V lost 4 bases, J lost 4 bases, and 7 bases stayed unmatched. Germline CDR1 is SGHRS and CDR2 is YFSETQ. CDR3 sequence (DNA): TGCGCCAGCAGCGTTACAGGGGCCGGCACTGAAGCTTTCTTT. Its protein product is CASSVTGAGTEAFF.

The chain uses TRBV6-5 and TRBJ1-1; D is perhaps TRBD1 (5 bases). This CDR3 has 13 residues. The germline V gene encodes CDR1 MNHEY and CDR2 SVGAGI. V was shortened by 6 bases and J by 3 bases, with 11 bases between the two germline ends. The CDR3 spells CASRGDSYTEAFF. The CDR3 DNA sequence: TGTGCCAGCAGGGGTGACAGCTACACTGAAGCTTTCTTT.

The chain has TRBV24-1 and TRBJ1-5, with TRBD1 matching over 7 bases. After removal of 3 bases from V and 7 bases from J, the junction contained 8 bases not matched to a gene. CDR3 length: 15 residues. Germline V gene sequence: CDR1 KGHDR, CDR2 SFDVKD. The CDR3 region has the DNA TGTGCCACCAGTGATCACAGGGACAGCAGACAGCCCCAGCATTTT. Its protein is CATSDHRDSRQPQHF.

A single count supports this clone. The rearrangement links TRBV6-6 to TRBJ1-5, with 9 bases fitting TRBD1. The CDR3 covers 16 residues. Germline V gene sequence: CDR1 MNHNY, CDR2 SVGAGI (reference sequence). With 2 bases clipped from V and 9 bases from J, the junction kept 11 bases outside the gene matches. The CDR3 loop reads CASSYAGQGNSGPQHF. The CDR3 nucleotides read TGTGCCAGCAGTTACGCGGGACAGGGAAATTCGGGGCCCCAGCATTTT.